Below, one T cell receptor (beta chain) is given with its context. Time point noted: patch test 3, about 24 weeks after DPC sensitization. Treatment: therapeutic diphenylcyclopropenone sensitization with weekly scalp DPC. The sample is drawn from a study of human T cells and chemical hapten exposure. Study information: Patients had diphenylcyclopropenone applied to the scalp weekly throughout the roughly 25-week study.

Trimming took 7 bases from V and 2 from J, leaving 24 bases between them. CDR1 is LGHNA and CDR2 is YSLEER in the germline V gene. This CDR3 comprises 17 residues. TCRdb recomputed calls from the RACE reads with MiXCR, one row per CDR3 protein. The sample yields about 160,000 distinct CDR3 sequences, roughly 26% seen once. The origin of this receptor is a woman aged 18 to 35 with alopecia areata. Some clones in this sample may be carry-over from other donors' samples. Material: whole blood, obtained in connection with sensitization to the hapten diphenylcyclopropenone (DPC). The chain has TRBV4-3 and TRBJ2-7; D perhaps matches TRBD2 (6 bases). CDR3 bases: TGCGCCAGCAAGGAGTCTGTAGTGGGCGGGGAGCCCTACGAGCAGTACTTC. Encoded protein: CASKESVVGGEPYEQYF.